A single sample is the source of the 27 T cell receptor beta chains below, sequenced in a study of blood T cell repertoires in COVID-19. The method was immunoSEQ multiplex PCR; TCRdb's version includes in-frame clones alone and lacks a portion of them. The table shows roughly 80,000 clones, with approximately 80% occurring only once. The sequencing sample was made of peripheral blood. These receptors were taken from a human donor in a cohort sampled during active COVID-19.

This CDR3 reads CASSAIRTGEGEKLFF. CDR3 nucleotides: TGTGCCAGCAGTGCAATCCGGACAGGGGAAGGTGAAAAACTGTTTTTT. The V call is TRBV6-1, the J call TRBJ1-4; 9 bases match TRBD1. Germline V gives CDR1 MNHNS, CDR2 SASEGT. J lost 7 bases, V lost 4 bases, and 10 bases had no gene match. CDR3 length equals 16 residues.

The chain is built from TRBV18 and TRBJ2-5, with D tentatively TRBD1 (6 bases). CDR3 length equals 14 residues. Germline CDR1 KGHSH, CDR2 LQKENI. V lost 2 bases to trimming and J lost 5 bases, with 12 bases between them. CDR3 loop: CASSPKDSTETQYF. DNA of the CDR3: TGTGCCAGCTCACCAAAGGACAGCACGGAGACCCAGTACTTC.

The J gene is TRBJ2-5, the V gene TRBV15; 10 nucleotides line up with TRBD1. Germline CDR1 LNHNV, CDR2 YYDKDF (reference sequence). V was pared by 0 bases and J by 0 bases, with 1 base of the junction left unmatched. This CDR3 region has 16 residues. CDR3: CATSREDRGYQETQYF. For the CDR3, the DNA is TGTGCCACCAGCAGAGAGGACAGGGGGTACCAAGAGACCCAGTACTTC.

This rearrangement joins TRBV12-3 or TRBV12-4 to TRBJ1-1, with 8 bases lining up with TRBD1. The CDR3 covers 13 residues. V gave up 8 bases and J gave up 0 bases; unmatched junction bases: 2. The CDR3 is CASRQGMNTEAFF. CDR3 nucleotide sequence: TGTGCCAGCCGACAGGGGATGAACACTGAAGCTTTCTTT.

The V call is TRBV25-1, the J call TRBJ1-5, with D possibly TRBD1 on 5 matching bases. V was clipped by 2 bases and J by 0 bases, with 11 bases between them. Germline-derived CDR1 and CDR2 are MGHDK and SYGVNS. The CDR3 contains 16 residues. The CDR3, as DNA: TGTGCCAGCAGTGAAAAGGAGGGGTCTAGCAATCAGCCCCAGCATTTT. Translation gives CASSEKEGSSNQPQHF.

The rearrangement uses TRBV15 and TRBJ2-1, with TRBD2 identical over 8 bases. V shed 8 bases, J shed 9 bases, and the junction held 9 bases outside the gene matches. This CDR3 region has 13 residues. CDR1 LNHNV and CDR2 YYDKDF come from the germline V gene (reference sequence). The chain's CDR3 is CATAGGSVGEQFF. The DNA of the CDR3 is TGTGCCACCGCGGGGGGAAGTGTGGGTGAGCAGTTCTTC.

The chain uses TRBV2 and TRBJ1-4; TRBD1 matches at 9 bases. The CDR3 has 15 amino acids. Germline CDR1 reads SNHLY; CDR2 reads FYNNEI. Trimming cost V 6 bases and J 5 bases; bases outside gene matches: 7. The DNA for the CDR3 is TGTGCCAGCAGGGACAGGGGCACTCAGAATGAAAAACTGTTTTTT. Residues: CASRDRGTQNEKLFF.

CDR3 in DNA: TGTGCCATCAGTGAGTCGGGACAGGGCGAAGAAAAACTGTTTTTT. Residues: CAISESGQGEEKLFF. V and J are TRBV10-3 and TRBJ1-4; 9 bases match TRBD1. This CDR3 region has 15 residues. The V gene's germline CDR1 is ENHRY and CDR2 SYGVKD. Losses at the gene ends were 0 bases for V and 8 bases for J; bases not matched to a gene: 4.

V and J are TRBV12-2 and TRBJ1-6. TRBV12-2 corresponds to a pseudogene. This CDR3 has 16 amino acids. The CDR3 loop reads CASRFRGSSYNSPLHF. The DNA for the CDR3 is TGTGCAAGTCGCTTTAGAGGGAGCTCCTATAATTCACCCCTCCACTTT.

The chain joins TRBV7-2 to TRBJ2-5, with 11 bases fitting TRBD2. After removal of 1 base from V and 3 bases from J, the junction contained 4 bases not matched to a gene. The CDR3 sequence is 16 residues long. Per germline, CDR1 SGHTA and CDR2 FQGNSA. The CDR3: CASSLGPSGGKETQYF. In DNA, the CDR3 is TGTGCCAGCAGCTTAGGCCCTAGCGGGGGGAAAGAGACCCAGTACTTC. Combining the CDR3 with reference TRBV7-2 and TRBJ2-5 gives the whole variable domain GAGVSQSPSNKVTEKGKDVELRCDPISGHTALYWYRQSLGQGLEFLIYFQGNSAPDKSGLPSDRFSAERTGGSVSTLTIQRTQQEDSAVYLCASSLGPSGGKETQYFGPGTRLLVL.

V usage is TRBV30 and J usage is TRBJ2-4, with D perhaps TRBD2 (5 bases). V gave up 2 bases and J gave up 4 bases, with 9 bases separating them. CDR1 is GTSNPN and CDR2 is SVGIG in the germline V gene (reference sequence). This CDR3 has 13 residues. The CDR3 here is CAWSSGVKNIQYF. The CDR3 DNA reads as TGTGCCTGGAGTTCCGGGGTTAAAAACATTCAGTACTTC.

V and J are TRBV28 and TRBJ2-2, with 9 bases that match TRBD1. Germline V gene data show CDR1 as MDHEN and CDR2 as SYDVKM. Trimming cost V 5 bases and J 4 bases; bases outside gene matches: 8. The CDR3 sequence is 16 residues long. The CDR3 nucleotides are TGTGCCAGCAGTCGATGGGGACAGGGACCCACCGGGGAGCTGTTTTTT. Encoded protein: CASSRWGQGPTGELFF.

The chain's CDR3 is CASSLKGTSGGDEQFF. The CDR3 nucleotides read TGTGCCAGCAGCTTAAAAGGGACTAGCGGGGGCGATGAGCAGTTCTTC. The rearrangement joins TRBV7-9 to TRBJ2-1; 14 nucleotides match TRBD2. Trimming at V came to 2 bases and at J to 8 bases, leaving 5 bases not matched to a gene. This CDR3 region has 16 residues. Germline V CDR1 and CDR2: SEHNR, FQNEAQ (reference sequence). Full variable domain (outside the CDR3, taken from reference TRBV7-9 and TRBJ2-1): DTGVSQNPRHKITKRGQNVTFRCDPISEHNRLYWYRQTLGQGPEFLTYFQNEAQLEKSRLLSDRFSAERPKGSFSTLEIQRTEQGDSAMYLCASSLKGTSGGDEQFFGPGTRLTVL.

This chain uses TRBV25-1 with TRBJ1-2; 8 nucleotides align to TRBD1. Trimming at V came to 7 bases and at J to 8 bases, leaving 3 bases not matched to a gene. The CDR3 is 11 amino acids. The V gene's germline CDR1 is MGHDK and CDR2 SYGVNS. The CDR3 DNA sequence: TGTGCCAGCACCAGGGGGCGAGGCTACACCTTC. It translates to CASTRGRGYTF.

The chain links TRBV29-1 to TRBJ2-7; TRBD1 is a possible D gene (6 bases). CDR1 and CDR2 (germline): SQVTM, ANQGSEA. CDR3 length: 17 residues. The V end lost 2 bases, the J end lost 0 bases, and 20 bases lay between the germline ends. CDR3 nucleotides: TGCAGCGTTGAATGGGCCGGCAGGGGCCAAAGCTCCTACGAGCAGTACTTC. Its translation: CSVEWAGRGQSSYEQYF.

The chain links TRBV6-5 to TRBJ1-5; 10 bases fit TRBD1. Unmatched junction bases numbered 10, after V lost 7 bases and J lost 7 bases. This CDR3 comprises 15 residues. The germline CDR1 and CDR2 sequences are MNHEY and SVGAGI. The CDR3 loop reads CASTRGQGVGQPQHF. For the CDR3, the DNA is TGTGCCAGCACCAGAGGACAGGGGGTTGGGCAGCCCCAGCATTTT.

This sequence joins TRBV5-5 and TRBJ1-6; 10 bases agree with TRBD1. The CDR3 contains 17 residues. J was trimmed by 6 bases and V by 0 bases; bases with no gene match: 6. CDR1 SGHKS and CDR2 YYEKEE come from the germline V gene (reference sequence). CDR3 amino acids: CASSLVVGQGGNSPLHF. The CDR3 nucleotides are TGTGCCAGCAGCTTGGTGGTTGGACAGGGGGGTAATTCACCCCTCCACTTT.

This chain uses TRBV5-6 with TRBJ2-3, with D hard to call. The length of the CDR3 is 13 residues. The germline V and J ends were trimmed by 3 bases and 4 bases, with 9 bases remaining between them. In germline, CDR1 is SGHDT, CDR2 YYEEEE. CDR3 sequence reads: CASSSTLADTQYF. CDR3 DNA sequence: TGTGCCAGCAGCTCCACTCTGGCAGATACGCAGTATTTT.

The V gene is TRBV2, the J gene TRBJ2-7; tentatively, D is TRBD1 (6 bases). This CDR3 has 13 amino acids. Germline loops: CDR1 SNHLY, CDR2 FYNNEI. Deletions cut 6 bases from V and 7 bases from J, with 16 bases between. Here the CDR3 reads CASSNGQSGEQYF. DNA for the CDR3: TGTGCCAGCAGCAACGGACAGTCTGGTGAGCAGTACTTC.

The chain is built from TRBV18 and TRBJ1-3; D is undetermined. The CDR3 covers 14 residues. The germline gives CDR1 KGHSH, CDR2 LQKENI. The germline V and J ends were trimmed by 3 bases and 10 bases, with 16 bases remaining between them. The CDR3: CASSPSIRGETIYF. The CDR3 coding sequence is TGTGCCAGCTCACCGTCCATACGGGGTGAGACCATATATTTT.

This clone was observed a handful of times. The chain links TRBV3-1 (or the pseudogene TRBV3-2) to TRBJ2-3; D might be TRBD2 (7 bases). V gave up 0 bases and J gave up 2 bases, with 9 bases separating them. CDR1 and CDR2 (germline): LGHDT, YNNKEL (reference sequence). The CDR3 has 15 residues. The CDR3 reads CASSQDGGATDTQYF. In DNA form, the CDR3 reads TGTGCCAGCAGCCAAGATGGGGGGGCCACAGATACGCAGTATTTT.

The rearrangement joins TRBV6-6 to TRBJ2-5; 7 bases are shared with TRBD1. Per the germline V gene, CDR1 is MNHNY and CDR2 is SVGAGI (reference sequence). CDR3 length: 15 amino acids. The J segment lost 2 bases and the V segment lost 2 bases, leaving 5 bases of the junction unmatched. CDR3 loop: CASSYPTDRQETQYF. The CDR3 DNA sequence: TGTGCCAGCAGTTACCCTACGGACAGGCAAGAGACCCAGTACTTC.

The chain combines TRBV5-4 with TRBJ2-3; D is undetermined. Trimming pared 0 bases from V and 1 base from J, leaving 9 bases between. The germline gives CDR1 SGHNT, CDR2 YYREEE (reference sequence). This CDR3 spans 15 amino acids. The chain's CDR3 is CASSLASFGTDTQYF. In DNA form, the CDR3 reads TGTGCCAGCAGCTTGGCGTCCTTCGGCACAGATACGCAGTATTTT.

In DNA form, the CDR3 reads TGTGCCAGCAGCTACCACGGACTAGCGGGAGGGCGGAACACCGGGGAGCTGTTTTTT. This sequence encodes CASSYHGLAGGRNTGELFF. The genes are TRBV11-2 and TRBJ2-2, with TRBD2 identical over 15 bases. V gave up 4 bases and J gave up 1 base; unmatched junction bases: 7. Germline CDR1 is SGHAT and CDR2 is FQNNGV. The CDR3 is 19 residues long.

The chain couples TRBV7-2 to TRBJ1-2, with 8 nucleotides matching TRBD1. Germline V gene lookup returns CDR1 SGHTA and CDR2 FQGNSA. Trimming removed 5 bases from V and 5 bases from J; junction bases left unmatched: 7. CDR3 length equals 14 residues. The CDR3 reads CASSARTGTYGYTF. The CDR3 nucleotides read TGTGCCAGCAGCGCGAGGACAGGGACTTATGGCTACACCTTC.

This chain connects TRBV5-1 to TRBJ1-3, with TRBD1 matching over 10 bases. Germline lookup yields CDR1 SGHRS and CDR2 YFSETQ. With 5 bases clipped from V and 0 bases from J, the junction kept 14 bases outside the gene matches. This CDR3 spans 19 amino acids. CDR3: CASRSGTGAPSSSGNTIYF. The CDR3 DNA follows: TGCGCCAGCAGGTCCGGGACAGGGGCCCCTAGCAGCTCTGGAAACACCATATATTTT.

The V call is TRBV7-3, the J call TRBJ2-1; D is ambiguous. The CDR3 loop spans 13 amino acids. The germline V and J ends were trimmed by 5 bases and 6 bases, with 11 bases remaining between them. Germline V gives CDR1 SGHTA, CDR2 FQGTGA. DNA for the CDR3: TGTGCCAGCAGCCGGCAGGCGAGCAATGAGCAGTTCTTC. Translation: CASSRQASNEQFF.